This TCR beta chain was sequenced in a study of T-cell reconstitution after alpha-beta-depleted transplantation in children. General study results and limits: Once a year had passed after transplant, T-cell counts and diversity came mostly from newly produced T cells. Several hundred rapidly expanded clones from non-depleted graft cells reportedly supplied alpha-beta T cells about two months post-transplant. Elevated TCRbeta diversity at day 60 was traced, in some patients, to surviving recipient T cells and thymic progenitors.

This clonotype was recorded at least ten times. Antigen unknown. Unique molecular identifiers were used in preparing the TCRbeta library. Each CDR3 protein is one row after TCRdb ran MiXCR on the PCR reads. The table shows approximately 490,000 distinct CDR3 sequences, with more than 9% occurring only once. The CDR3 contains 15 residues. Germline CDR1 LGHNA, CDR2 YSLEER. Unmatched junction bases numbered 3, after V lost 5 bases and J lost 0 bases. This chain links TRBV4-3 with TRBJ1-4; 7 nucleotides line up with TRBD1. Sequencing used PBMCs, obtained before TCRalphabeta/CD19-depleted stem cell transplant. This receptor was obtained from a child aged 2 to 15 with inherited bone marrow failure, due to receive a stem cell transplant. Written as DNA, the CDR3 is TGCGCCAGCAGCGATCAGGGGGCAACTAATGAAAAACTGTTTTTT. It codes for CASSDQGATNEKLFF.